The rows below give T cell receptor beta chains drawn from one sample of a study of OX40 agonist ivuxolimab in advanced cancers. Some clones are missing from TCRdb's copy, which holds only in-frame ones; the method was immunoSEQ multiplex PCR. Of approximately 24,000 clones in the sample, roughly 73% were seen once. Specimen: CD4+ or CD8+ T cells sorted from blood, collected in a trial of the OX40 agonist ivuxolimab. These receptors were taken from an adult with an advanced solid tumor such as melanoma, head and neck, liver or kidney cancer. Both conserved end residues are part of each CDR3. The order of the fields is D gene, clone size, V gene, J gene, CDR3 DNA, CDR3 protein. A D gene is named only where the DNA matches it firmly. Clone size is not always given. Where it is, it says once, few, many or a class for expanded clones.

>NA|NA|TRBV6-1|TRBJ1-5
TGTGCCACGTACCGGGACACGGGCAATCAGCCCCAGCATTTT
CATYRDTGNQPQHF
>NA|once|TRBV27|TRBJ1-2
TGTGCCAGCAGCCGAGGGGCTGGCGGTGATAACTATGGCTACACCTTC
CASSRGAGGDNYGYTF
>NA|NA|TRBV28|TRBJ2-1
TGTGCCAGCAGTTTTGAGGGTACGAACTACAATGAGCAGTTCTTC
CASSFEGTNYNEQFF
>NA|few|TRBV7-8|TRBJ1-5
TGTGCCAGCAGCTTAGATGAGGGGCAGGGACAGCCCCAGCATTTT
CASSLDEGQGQPQHF
>NA|once|TRBV4-2|TRBJ2-2
TGTGCCAGCAGCCTTCGGGAGGGGGCTAACACCGGGGAGCTGTTTTTT
CASSLREGANTGELFF
>TRBD2|NA|TRBV7-6|TRBJ2-1
TGTGCCAGCAGCTTAGGGGGCGGGAGCAATGAGCAGTTCTTC
CASSLGGGSNEQFF
>NA|NA|TRBV7-2|TRBJ1-1
TGTGCCAGCAGCTTACGGGGGGGAGTCACTGAAGCTTTCTTT
CASSLRGGVTEAFF
>NA|few|TRBV5-4|TRBJ2-5
TGTGCCAGCAGCTTCGCGGGGCGTCGGAGCCAGTACTTC
CASSFAGRRSQYF
>TRBD2|NA|TRBV6-5|TRBJ2-3
TGTGCCAGTAAGCTAGCGGGAGAGGGCACAGATACGCAGTATTTT
CASKLAGEGTDTQYF
>TRBD1|NA|TRBV6-6|TRBJ2-5
TGTGCCAGCAGTTACCTAACCCGACAGGGCTTGGAGACCCAGTACTTC
CASSYLTRQGLETQYF
>NA|NA|TRBV5-4|TRBJ2-2
TGTGCCAGCAGCTTGGGTCAGGCAGGGCCCACCGGGGAGCTGTTTTTT
CASSLGQAGPTGELFF
>TRBD1|once|TRBV14|TRBJ1-2
TGTGCCAGCAGCCAAACAGGGGGTTACCTCAACTATGGCTACACCTTC
CASSQTGGYLNYGYTF
>NA|few|TRBV4-2|TRBJ2-3
TGTGCCAGCAGTCAGAGCACAGATACGCAGTATTTT
CASSQSTDTQYF
>NA|NA|TRBV25-1|TRBJ1-1
TGTGCCAGCAGTGAATCAGGGAGGGGTAACACTGAAGCTTTCTTT
CASSESGRGNTEAFF
>NA|NA|TRBV27|TRBJ2-1
TGTGCCAGCAGTGTCGCGGGAAGGTCCTACAATGAGCAGTTCTTC
CASSVAGRSYNEQFF
>NA|NA|TRBV18|TRBJ1-6
TGTGCCAGCTCATCCCCAGTCGAGGACCCAACAGGAAGCTCCTATAATTCACCCCTCCACTTT
CASSSPVEDPTGSSYNSPLHF
>NA|NA|TRBV7-6|TRBJ2-1
TGTGCCAGCAGCTTAGCTGGGCTTATCCCCGGGAATGAGCAGTTCTTC
CASSLAGLIPGNEQFF
>NA|NA|TRBV6-4|TRBJ1-1
TGTGCCAGCAGTGACAAGCTGAACACTGAAGCTTTCTTT
CASSDKLNTEAFF
>TRBD2|NA|TRBV27|TRBJ2-7
TGTGCCAGCAGTTCCTCATTGACTAGCATGCACGAGCAGTACTTC
CASSSSLTSMHEQYF
>NA|NA|TRBV11-2|TRBJ2-7
TGTGCCAGCAGCTTAGGGGCTAGCGTGACCTACGAGCAGTACTTC
CASSLGASVTYEQYF
>NA|NA|TRBV4-1|TRBJ2-7
TGCGCCAGCAGCCCCCTGGCACGGGTTACTCCTGTCGAGCAGTACTTC
CASSPLARVTPVEQYF
>NA|NA|TRBV4-1|TRBJ2-6
TGCGCCAGCAGCCAGGACGGCACCTCTGGGGCCAACGTCCTGACTTTC
CASSQDGTSGANVLTF
>NA|NA|TRBV10-3|TRBJ1-5
TGTGCCACCGAGGACGGATATAGCAATCAGCCCCAGCATTTT
CATEDGYSNQPQHF
>TRBD2|NA|TRBV11-2|TRBJ2-2
TGTGCCAGCAGCTTACAGACTAGCTGGGGCGGGGAGCTGTTTTTT
CASSLQTSWGGELFF
>NA|NA|TRBV6-5|TRBJ2-7
TGTGCCAGCGAGGGGGGACGGGATTTCGAGCAGTACTTC
CASEGGRDFEQYF